Presented here are 32 T cell receptor beta chains from one specimen sequenced in a study of cytomegalovirus exposure and HLA in healthy donors. Both 60 Vbeta primers and 13 Jbeta primers went into the PCR. Using immunoSEQ multiplex PCR, the repertoire was profiled, and TCRdb retains in-frame clones only, with some absent. The sample gives tens of thousands of clones, roughly 64% of which show up once; 14% to 15% is in the top ten. The sample comprised PBMCs. These receptors were collected from a woman in her thirties or forties in good health and CMV-seropositive.

The CDR3 is CAISESHGGNQPQHF. The CDR3 nucleotides read TGTGCCATCAGTGAGTCGCACGGGGGCAATCAGCCCCAGCATTTT. The chain has TRBV10-3 and TRBJ1-5; D is unresolved. CDR3 length equals 15 residues. The V gene lost 0 bases and the J gene lost 2 bases, with 8 bases spanning the gap. Germline loops: CDR1 ENHRY, CDR2 SYGVKD.

This clone came up a few times. The chain links TRBV7-6 to TRBJ2-1; 7 bases are shared with TRBD2. The CDR3 length is 13 residues. Germline-derived CDR1 and CDR2 are SGHVS and FNYEAQ. Germline trimming cut 9 bases from V and 3 bases from J; bases unmatched to any gene: 5. Here the CDR3 DNA reads TGTGCCAGTGGACTAGGTAACTACAATGAGCAGTTCTTC. It specifies CASGLGNYNEQFF.

The genes are TRBV29-1 and TRBJ1-1; 9 nucleotides align to TRBD1. The V gene end was trimmed by 8 bases and the J gene end by 5 bases; junction bases not matched to a gene: 9. This CDR3 is 13 amino acids long. CDR1 is SQVTM, CDR2 ANQGSEA, per germline. CDR3 DNA sequence: TGCAGCTCCACCGCGGGACAGGGAACTGAAGCTTTCTTT. Protein: CSSTAGQGTEAFF.

The chain employs TRBV28 and TRBJ1-2; a weak D match, TRBD1 (5 bases). There are 14 residues in the CDR3. Trimming pared 10 bases from V and 2 bases from J, leaving 17 bases between. Germline CDR1 MDHEN, CDR2 SYDVKM. Here the CDR3 DNA reads TGTGCCACTAACCGGGGGGGTGGGAACTATGGCTACACCTTC. It codes for CATNRGGGNYGYTF.

V gene TRBV9 combines with J gene TRBJ1-1; D is possibly TRBD1 (6 bases). The CDR3 loop spans 15 amino acids. Trimming took off 0 bases at V and 4 bases at J, with 13 bases between the two ends. The germline V gene encodes CDR1 SGDLS and CDR2 YYNGEE. The CDR3 spells CASSVGGRGVTEAFF. The CDR3 nucleotides are TGTGCCAGCAGCGTAGGCGGCAGGGGAGTCACTGAAGCTTTCTTT.

The V and J genes are TRBV6-8 and TRBJ2-7; 9 bases agree with TRBD1. The CDR3 contains 15 residues. J lost 4 bases, V lost 4 bases, and 8 bases had no gene match. Germline CDR1 reads MNHGY; CDR2 reads SAAAGT. The CDR3 nucleotides are TGTGCCAGCAGTTGCGGACAGGGGCCCTGGTACGAGCAGTACTTC. Translated: CASSCGQGPWYEQYF.

This clone was seen a handful of times. The V gene is TRBV6-6, the J gene TRBJ1-5; TRBD1 agrees at 9 bases. Germline-derived CDR1 and CDR2 are MNHNY and SVGAGI (reference sequence). The V and J ends lost 7 bases and 7 bases, in that order; junction bases with no gene match: 11. CDR3 length: 15 amino acids. The CDR3 region has the DNA TGTGCCAGCAAGACGGACAGGGGAGTCAGGCAGCCCCAGCATTTT. This sequence encodes CASKTDRGVRQPQHF.

This clone was seen a few times. The chain employs TRBV5-6 and TRBJ2-7; 9 bases are shared with TRBD1. The CDR3 loop spans 15 amino acids. Trimming cost V 4 bases and J 1 base; bases outside gene matches: 6. The V gene's germline CDR1 is SGHDT and CDR2 YYEEEE. For the CDR3, the DNA is TGTGCCAGCAGCCATGCCGGGACAGGGTCCTACGAGCAGTACTTC. This codes for CASSHAGTGSYEQYF. Full variable domain (missing parts from reference TRBV5-6 and TRBJ2-7): DAGVTQSPTHLIKTRGQQVTLRCSPKSGHDTVSWYQQALGQGPQFIFQYYEEEERQRGNFPDRFSGHQFPNYSSELNVNALLLGDSALYLCASSHAGTGSYEQYFGPGTRLTVT.

The sample holds a few counts of this clone. V gene TRBV7-9 combines with J gene TRBJ2-1, with 16 bases aligning to TRBD2. The CDR3 loop spans 15 amino acids. V shed 5 bases, J shed 8 bases, and the junction held 3 bases outside the gene matches. Per germline, CDR1 SEHNR and CDR2 FQNEAQ (reference sequence). Here the CDR3 reads CASSPGLAGGDEQFF. The CDR3 bases are TGTGCCAGCAGCCCGGGACTAGCGGGAGGGGATGAGCAGTTCTTC.

The chain uses TRBV5-1 and TRBJ2-1; D is uncertain. The CDR3 has 15 amino acids. The V end lost 0 bases, the J end lost 2 bases, and 9 bases lay between the germline ends. CDR1 and CDR2 (germline): SGHRS, YFSETQ. Here the CDR3 reads CASSLGITTYNEQFF. The CDR3 DNA follows: TGCGCCAGCAGCTTGGGAATAACTACCTACAATGAGCAGTTCTTC.

The J gene is TRBJ1-5, the V gene TRBV4-3, with TRBD1 identical over 12 bases. V was clipped by 1 base and J by 6 bases; unmatched bases: 7. The CDR3 has 17 residues. Germline loops: CDR1 LGHNA, CDR2 YSLEER. The CDR3 nucleotides are TGCGCCAGCAGCCAAGGGTATGGGACAGGGGGCCGTCAGCCCCAGCATTTT. It encodes CASSQGYGTGGRQPQHF.

V gene TRBV7-8 combines with J gene TRBJ2-2, with 9 bases fitting TRBD2. Germline trimming cut 6 bases from V and 4 bases from J; bases unmatched to any gene: 6. The CDR3 totals 15 residues. Germline-derived CDR1 and CDR2 are SGHVS and FQNEAQ. The CDR3 sequence: CASRDSGSGTGELFF. The CDR3 DNA reads as TGTGCCAGCAGAGATAGCGGGAGTGGCACCGGGGAGCTGTTTTTT.

The chain combines TRBV5-5 with TRBJ1-1; TRBD1 is a possible D gene (6 bases). Germline CDR1 SGHKS, CDR2 YYEKEE (reference sequence). This CDR3 spans 15 amino acids. The V end lost 1 base, the J end lost 3 bases, and 13 bases lay between the germline ends. As DNA, the CDR3 is TGTGCCAGCAGCTTGATCCCGGACAGTTACACTGAAGCTTTCTTT. It translates to CASSLIPDSYTEAFF.

The CDR3 bases are TGTGCCAGCAGGCGACCATGGACTAGCGGGAGGGCCACCGGGGAGCTGTTTTTT. This sequence encodes CASRRPWTSGRATGELFF. The chain combines TRBV2 with TRBJ2-2; 15 nucleotides line up with TRBD2. V was clipped by 6 bases and J by 4 bases; unmatched bases: 9. Germline CDR1 SNHLY, CDR2 FYNNEI. This CDR3 spans 18 amino acids.

This chain uses TRBV4-3 with TRBJ1-1, with a tentative D call TRBD1 (5 bases). Germline lookup yields CDR1 LGHNA and CDR2 YSLEER. This CDR3 has 14 residues. V was trimmed by 3 bases and J by 1 base, leaving 9 bases between them. The CDR3 spells CASSHSTGNTEAFF. The CDR3 DNA reads as TGCGCCAGCAGCCACTCAACAGGGAACACTGAAGCTTTCTTT.

In this sample, this clone turned up a few times. The rearrangement uses TRBV6-5 and TRBJ2-3, with 7 bases lining up with TRBD2. V shed 4 bases and J 8 bases; nucleotides not matched to a gene: 12. Germline lookup yields CDR1 MNHEY and CDR2 SVGAGI. The CDR3 totals 15 residues. The CDR3 reads CASSSQVAGDGTQYF. DNA for the CDR3: TGTGCCAGCAGTTCACAGGTAGCGGGTGACGGTACGCAGTATTTT.

This chain connects TRBV5-1 to TRBJ1-2; no reliable D call. In germline, CDR1 is SGHRS, CDR2 YFSETQ. The V and J ends lost 0 bases and 3 bases respectively, with 6 bases between them. The CDR3 is 13 residues long. CDR3 in DNA: TGCGCCAGCAGCTTGGACACCGACTATGGCTACACCTTC. This translates into CASSLDTDYGYTF.

The genes are TRBV28 and TRBJ2-3; D may be TRBD1 (6 bases). This CDR3 comprises 14 residues. From germline, CDR1 is MDHEN and CDR2 SYDVKM. V was pared by 7 bases and J by 4 bases, with 15 bases between. Here the CDR3 DNA reads TGTGCCAGCAACATGGGGGCTCCCCCAGATACGCAGTATTTT. Protein product: CASNMGAPPDTQYF.

With regard to this clone: The junction differs from germline at one of its ends, possibly a read error. The V and J genes are TRBV7-8 and TRBJ2-5, with TRBD2 matching 7 bases. The CDR3 runs 13 residues. From germline, CDR1 is SGHVS and CDR2 FQNEAQ. The DNA for the CDR3 is TGTGCCGGCAGCCCTGGACTAGGAGAGACCCAGTACTTC. This sequence encodes CAGSPGLGETQYF.

The rearrangement links TRBV4-3 to TRBJ2-5, with D unclear. Germline V CDR1 and CDR2: LGHNA, YSLEER. The CDR3 is made up of 16 amino acids. With 0 bases removed from V and 0 bases from J, the gap between germline ends came to 11 bases. CDR3 coding DNA: TGCGCCAGCAGCCAAGATTTCACAGCCGACCAAGAGACCCAGTACTTC. Translated, it gives CASSQDFTADQETQYF.

The chain links TRBV5-1 to TRBJ2-1, with a possible D match to TRBD2 (5 bases). This CDR3 comprises 15 residues. V dropped 4 bases and J dropped 4 bases, with 15 bases sitting between them. Germline CDR1 reads SGHRS; CDR2 reads YFSETQ. CDR3 sequence reads: CASSVQRFIYNEQFF. The DNA of the CDR3 is TGCGCCAGCAGCGTTCAGCGGTTCATTTACAATGAGCAGTTCTTC.

This clone has just a few counts. This chain connects TRBV4-2 to TRBJ2-7, with 8 bases aligning to TRBD1. This CDR3 spans 15 amino acids. Looked up from germline, CDR1 is LGHNA and CDR2 is YNFKEQ. V shed 0 bases, J shed 5 bases, and the junction held 6 bases outside the gene matches. The chain's CDR3 is CASSQDLTGGHEQYF. CDR3 bases: TGTGCCAGCAGCCAAGACCTCACAGGGGGACACGAGCAGTACTTC.

This chain connects TRBV6-1 to TRBJ2-7; 9 bases align to TRBD1. There are 15 residues in the CDR3. J was trimmed by 5 bases and V by 6 bases; bases with no gene match: 11. CDR1 is MNHNS, CDR2 SASEGT, per germline. This chain's CDR3 is CASRRPGQGVHEQYF. CDR3 bases: TGTGCCAGCAGGAGACCGGGACAGGGAGTACACGAGCAGTACTTC.

J is TRBJ2-3 and V is TRBV9; D perhaps matches TRBD2 (9 bases). The CDR3 totals 18 residues. The V gene lost 4 bases and the J gene lost 5 bases, with 26 bases spanning the gap. The germline gives CDR1 SGDLS, CDR2 YYNGEE. CDR3 sequence reads: CASSTTGVAGGPGDTQYF. The CDR3 bases are TGTGCCAGCAGCACGACAGGGGTTGCGGGAGGGCCCGGAGATACGCAGTATTTT.

This chain uses TRBV7-8 with TRBJ1-1; D gene ambiguous. The germline gives CDR1 SGHVS, CDR2 FQNEAQ. The germline V and J ends were trimmed by 5 bases and 1 base, with 17 bases remaining between them. The CDR3 is 16 residues long. In nucleotides, the CDR3 is TGTGCCAGCAGCCCTTTTTATGGTGGGCCGAACACTGAAGCTTTCTTT. It encodes CASSPFYGGPNTEAFF. The full variable domain, in which reference TRBV7-8 and TRBJ1-1 provide the parts outside the CDR3, is GAGVSQSPRYKVAKRGQDVALRCDPISGHVSLFWYQQALGQGPEFLTYFQNEAQLDKSGLPSDRFFAERPEGSVSTLKIQRTQQEDSAVYLCASSPFYGGPNTEAFFGQGTRLTVV.

V is TRBV9 and J is TRBJ2-7; tentatively, D is TRBD2 (6 bases). Trimming cost V 0 bases and J 0 bases, with 13 bases left between them. Germline values: CDR1 SGDLS, CDR2 YYNGEE. This CDR3 region has 16 residues. CDR3 region: CASSVGEAEGSYEQYF. The CDR3 nucleotides are TGTGCCAGCAGCGTAGGGGAGGCGGAGGGCTCCTACGAGCAGTACTTC.

This clone was seen a few times. The chain joins TRBV12-5 to TRBJ1-1; tentative D call: TRBD1 (5 bases). The CDR3 contains 14 residues. Germline assignment: CDR1 LGHNT and CDR2 FRNRAP. V gave up 4 bases and J gave up 0 bases, with 9 bases separating them. The CDR3 is CASGYGAMNTEAFF. DNA for the CDR3: TGTGCTAGTGGTTATGGGGCGATGAACACTGAAGCTTTCTTT.

The rearrangement uses TRBV11-2 and TRBJ2-1; the D gene is possibly TRBD2 (5 bases). V lost 5 bases and J 2 bases, leaving 13 bases between the germline ends. CDR1 is SGHAT, CDR2 FQNNGV, per germline. The CDR3 runs 15 residues. The DNA for the CDR3 is TGTGCCAGCAGCCCTCAGAGCGGAACCTACAATGAGCAGTTCTTC. This translates into CASSPQSGTYNEQFF.

The chain carries TRBV7-2 and TRBJ2-2; TRBD2 aligns across 16 bases. The CDR3 totals 18 residues. J gave up 4 bases and V 7 bases, and 9 bases lay outside the gene matches. Germline V gene sequence: CDR1 SGHTA, CDR2 FQGNSA. CDR3 protein: CASTSGLAGGQGTGELFF. The CDR3 DNA reads as TGTGCCAGCACCTCGGGACTAGCGGGAGGGCAGGGCACCGGGGAGCTGTTTTTT.

J is TRBJ1-1 and V is TRBV23-1; tentative D call: TRBD1 (5 bases). TRBV23-1 is sorted into the ORF group, with uncertain function. This CDR3 spans 13 amino acids. V was shortened by 2 bases and J by 5 bases, with 9 bases between the two germline ends. The CDR3 DNA follows: TGCGCCAGCAGTCAACGGGGGGAAACTGAAGCTTTCTTT. Its translation: CASSQRGETEAFF.

The chain is built from TRBV15 and TRBJ2-7; the D gene is possibly TRBD1 (6 bases). Germline CDR1 LNHNV, CDR2 YYDKDF (reference sequence). The CDR3 runs to 16 residues. Trimming stripped 3 bases from V and 2 bases from J, with 17 bases between. In nucleotides, the CDR3 is TGTGCCACCAGCAGCCTAAACCAAAGGGGGACCTACGAGCAGTACTTC. Translated: CATSSLNQRGTYEQYF.

The V call is TRBV28, the J call TRBJ1-2; TRBD1 aligns across 7 bases. The CDR3 sequence is 15 residues long. The junction had 7 bases not matched to a gene; V was cut back by 2 bases and J by 4 bases. Germline lookup yields CDR1 MDHEN and CDR2 SYDVKM. Here the CDR3 DNA reads TGTGCCAGCAGTTTAGGGGACCGGGACAGCTATGGCTACACCTTC. It encodes CASSLGDRDSYGYTF.